What follows are 26 T cell receptor beta chains derived from one specimen sequenced in a study of shared clonotypes between healthy human individuals. Sequenced by immunoSEQ multiplex PCR; TCRdb stores in-frame clones only, minus some. The sample shows millions of clones, just over 90% of them seen only once. Material for sequencing was naive CD4+ T cells sorted from blood. Subset specified: CD45RA+ positively selected. These receptors were obtained from a man younger than 35 in good health.

This sequence joins TRBV7-2 and TRBJ1-5; maybe TRBD1 (6 bases). The CDR3 runs to 16 residues. Per the germline V gene, CDR1 is SGHTA and CDR2 is FQGNSA. The V gene lost 7 bases and the J gene lost 4 bases, with 20 bases spanning the gap. The DNA for the CDR3 is TGTGCCAGCACCGGGATCGGGGGCTGGGGAAATCAGCCCCAGCATTTT. This sequence encodes CASTGIGGWGNQPQHF.

The chain links TRBV19 to TRBJ1-2; D is ambiguous. CDR3 length: 14 amino acids. The germline gives CDR1 LNHDA, CDR2 SQIVND (reference sequence). V was cut by 3 bases and J by 0 bases, with 8 bases left in between. CDR3 bases: TGTGCCAGTAGTATCTCCACAGCTAACTATGGCTACACCTTC. Protein: CASSISTANYGYTF. The complete variable domain, with remaining parts taken from reference TRBV19 and TRBJ1-2, reads DGGITQSPKYLFRKEGQNVTLSCEQNLNHDAMYWYRQDPGQGLRLIYYSQIVNDFQKGDIAEGYSVSREKKESFPLTVTSAQKNPTAFYLCASSISTANYGYTFGSGTRLTVV.

The rearrangement links TRBV30 to TRBJ2-7; D remains ambiguous. Trimming left V 0 bases short and J 1 base short, with 10 bases between. Germline CDR1 GTSNPN, CDR2 SVGIG (reference sequence). The CDR3 is made up of 14 amino acids. The CDR3 loop reads CAWSVGSASYEQYF. CDR3 DNA: TGTGCCTGGAGTGTTGGCTCAGCATCCTACGAGCAGTACTTC.

The V gene is TRBV7-2, the J gene TRBJ1-2; the D is unclear. Trimming removed 0 bases at V and 8 bases at J, with 22 bases between. This CDR3 comprises 17 residues. CDR1 SGHTA and CDR2 FQGNSA come from the germline V gene. The CDR3 is CASSLALLSPGQWGYTF. The CDR3 nucleotides read TGTGCCAGCAGCTTAGCGCTTCTCTCTCCGGGCCAGTGGGGCTACACCTTC. The full variable domain, its missing parts supplied by reference TRBV7-2 and TRBJ1-2, is GAGVSQSPSNKVTEKGKDVELRCDPISGHTALYWYRQSLGQGLEFLIYFQGNSAPDKSGLPSDRFSAERTGGSVSTLTIQRTQQEDSAVYLCASSLALLSPGQWGYTFGSGTRLTVV.

The chain carries TRBV4-3 and TRBJ2-2; D is unclear. This CDR3 has 14 residues. Trimming took off 0 bases at V and 6 bases at J, with 8 bases between the two ends. Germline CDR1 reads LGHNA; CDR2 reads YSLEER. CDR3 nucleotide sequence: TGCGCCAGCAGCCAAGATATAAGTCCCGGGGAGCTGTTTTTT. As protein: CASSQDISPGELFF.

In the case of this clone: This same CDR3 is encoded by further DNA sequences in the sample. V gene TRBV5-1 combines with J gene TRBJ2-3; possibly TRBD2 for D (5 bases). Germline V gene sequence: CDR1 SGHRS, CDR2 YFSETQ. This CDR3 region has 14 residues. V was trimmed by 5 bases and J by 0 bases, leaving 10 bases between them. CDR3 amino acids: CASSSRTSTDTQYF. The CDR3 DNA is TGCGCCAGCAGTTCGAGGACTAGCACAGATACGCAGTATTTT.

This clone was picked up a small number of times. The rearrangement uses TRBV5-1 and TRBJ1-1; TRBD1 matches at 7 bases. Germline V gene sequence: CDR1 SGHRS, CDR2 YFSETQ. The junction had 3 bases not matched to a gene; V was cut back by 1 base and J by 0 bases. The CDR3 length is 15 residues. CDR3 nucleotides: TGCGCCAGCAGCTTGCCGGGACAGATGAACACTGAAGCTTTCTTT. The encoded protein is CASSLPGQMNTEAFF.

A remark on this clone: The sample has other DNA sequences that encode this CDR3 too. The rearrangement joins TRBV18 to TRBJ1-1; D uncertain. CDR1 is KGHSH and CDR2 is LQKENI in the germline V gene. The CDR3 covers 14 residues. With 0 bases removed from V and 0 bases from J, the gap between germline ends came to 5 bases. CDR3 nucleotides: TGTGCCAGCTCACCACCAAGCTTGAACACTGAAGCTTTCTTT. Its translation: CASSPPSLNTEAFF.

The V call is TRBV7-8, the J call TRBJ2-3, with 8 nucleotides matching TRBD1. This CDR3 comprises 15 residues. Germline CDR1 and CDR2: SGHVS and FQNEAQ. The V and J ends lost 6 bases and 1 base, in that order; junction bases with no gene match: 6. The DNA of the CDR3 is TGTGCCAGCAGTCAGCAGGGGGCCGGCACAGATACGCAGTATTTT. Residues: CASSQQGAGTDTQYF.

With respect to this clone: The same CDR3 also results from other DNA sequences found in this sample. The rearrangement joins TRBV7-2 to TRBJ2-7, with TRBD2 matching over 9 bases. The length of the CDR3 is 15 residues. Germline V lookup: CDR1 SGHTA, CDR2 FQGNSA. J was trimmed by 2 bases and V by 1 base; bases with no gene match: 3. The CDR3 spells CASSLGLAETYEQYF. In DNA, the CDR3 is TGTGCCAGCAGCTTAGGACTAGCGGAGACCTACGAGCAGTACTTC.

This rearrangement joins TRBV5-1 to TRBJ2-1, with D maybe TRBD1 (5 bases). Trimming stripped 1 base from V and 7 bases from J, with 18 bases between. Germline-derived CDR1 and CDR2 are SGHRS and YFSETQ. The CDR3 runs 16 residues. Written as DNA, the CDR3 is TGCGCCAGCAGCTTGATTAACGTTCAAGCAGGGAATGAGCAGTTCTTC. Amino acids: CASSLINVQAGNEQFF. Full variable domain (missing parts from reference TRBV5-1 and TRBJ2-1): KAGVTQTPRYLIKTRGQQVTLSCSPISGHRSVSWYQQTPGQGLQFLFEYFSETQRNKGNFPGRFSGRQFSNSRSEMNVSTLELGDSALYLCASSLINVQAGNEQFFGPGTRLTVL.

This clone was observed a single time. J is TRBJ1-6 and V is TRBV12-1; TRBD1, as called in the table, went unchecked against the DNA. TRBV12-1 has pseudogene status. The CDR3 is 17 residues long. DNA for the CDR3: TGTGCCAGCAGCTTTGACGGGGACAGGGGTCGGGAATCACCCCTCCACTTT. The encoded protein is CASSFDGDRGRESPLHF.

This sequence joins TRBV10-1 and TRBJ2-1; 9 bases align to TRBD2. With 3 bases clipped from V and 7 bases from J, the junction kept 7 bases outside the gene matches. The V gene's germline CDR1 is WNHNN and CDR2 SYGVQD (reference sequence). There are 15 residues in the CDR3. The CDR3 bases are TGCGCCAGCAGTGATCCTAGCGGGGTGATTAATGAGCAGTTCTTC. Translation gives CASSDPSGVINEQFF.

This chain uses TRBV6-5 with TRBJ2-1; 9 nucleotides agree with TRBD1. Trimming at V came to 9 bases and at J to 7 bases, leaving 10 bases not matched to a gene. Germline V CDR1 and CDR2: MNHEY, SVGAGI. There are 14 residues in the CDR3. Here the CDR3 reads CASRTGVAANEQFF. The DNA of the CDR3 is TGTGCCAGTAGGACAGGGGTGGCCGCGAATGAGCAGTTCTTC.

The V call is TRBV29-1, the J call TRBJ2-2; TRBD2 matches at 9 bases. J was trimmed by 0 bases and V by 1 base; bases with no gene match: 9. Germline V gene lookup returns CDR1 SQVTM and CDR2 ANQGSEA. This CDR3 has 18 amino acids. CDR3 sequence (DNA): TGCAGCGTTGAAGTTTCGCCTAGCGGGGCAACGAACACCGGGGAGCTGTTTTTT. Amino acid sequence: CSVEVSPSGATNTGELFF.

The chain combines TRBV5-1 with TRBJ2-3, with 9 nucleotides matching TRBD2. Germline CDR1 reads SGHRS; CDR2 reads YFSETQ. This CDR3 comprises 17 residues. V gave up 0 bases and J gave up 0 bases; unmatched junction bases: 5. CDR3 coding DNA: TGCGCCAGCAGCTTGGGGAATAGCGGGGGCAGCACAGATACGCAGTATTTT. Its translation is CASSLGNSGGSTDTQYF. The full variable domain, rest sourced from reference TRBV5-1 and TRBJ2-3, is KAGVTQTPRYLIKTRGQQVTLSCSPISGHRSVSWYQQTPGQGLQFLFEYFSETQRNKGNFPGRFSGRQFSNSRSEMNVSTLELGDSALYLCASSLGNSGGSTDTQYFGPGTRLTVL.

CDR3 region: CASRRGTGAGANVLTF. The CDR3 nucleotides are TGTGCCAGCAGGCGCGGAACAGGGGCTGGGGCCAACGTCCTGACTTTC. This chain connects TRBV27 to TRBJ2-6; 7 bases are a match to TRBD1. The CDR3 consists of 16 residues. CDR1 is MNHEY, CDR2 SMNVEV, per germline (reference sequence). J lost 2 bases, V lost 6 bases, and 7 bases had no gene match.

The chain recombines TRBV2 with TRBJ2-7; 9 bases map to TRBD2. Germline lookup yields CDR1 SNHLY and CDR2 FYNNEI. Unmatched junction bases numbered 7, after V lost 8 bases and J lost 5 bases. The CDR3 has 13 residues. CDR3 coding DNA: TGTGCCAGCCTTAGCGGGAGTTTCGACGAGCAGTACTTC. This codes for CASLSGSFDEQYF.

The table lists this clone with a count of one. The V call is TRBV6-6, the J call TRBJ2-7, with 7 bases lining up with TRBD1. The germline V gene has CDR1 MNHNY and CDR2 SVGAGI (reference sequence). J gave up 3 bases and V 5 bases, and 4 bases lay outside the gene matches. CDR3 length: 13 amino acids. CDR3 residues: CASSTTGVYEQYF. CDR3 nucleotide sequence: TGTGCCAGCAGTACCACAGGGGTCTACGAGCAGTACTTC.

The chain employs TRBV19 and TRBJ2-7; weak D call: TRBD2 (5 bases). The CDR3 has 14 residues. The V and J ends lost 5 bases and 3 bases respectively, with 14 bases between them. The germline CDR1 and CDR2 sequences are LNHDA and SQIVND (reference sequence). This CDR3 reads CASSPQTGLYEQYF. In DNA form, the CDR3 reads TGTGCCAGTAGTCCCCAGACCGGACTCTACGAGCAGTACTTC.

This chain links TRBV7-9 with TRBJ1-4; D is possibly TRBD1 (5 bases). Germline V CDR1 and CDR2: SEHNR, FQNEAQ (reference sequence). With 6 bases removed from V and 8 bases from J, the gap between germline ends came to 10 bases. The CDR3 consists of 12 residues. This CDR3 reads CASRQVREKLFF. The CDR3 coding sequence is TGTGCCAGCAGACAGGTTCGGGAAAAACTGTTTTTT.

The chain joins TRBV27 to TRBJ1-6, with no clear D. This CDR3 contains 15 residues. In germline, CDR1 is MNHEY, CDR2 SMNVEV (reference sequence). V shed 0 bases and J shed 9 bases, with 12 bases lying between them. CDR3 sequence (DNA): TGTGCCAGCAGTTTATCTCTTGACTTACGTTCACCCCTCCACTTT. Amino acids: CASSLSLDLRSPLHF.

The chain employs TRBV6-6 and TRBJ1-2, with 8 positions matching TRBD1. From germline, CDR1 is MNHNY and CDR2 SVGAGI (reference sequence). With V trimmed by 4 bases and J by 0 bases, 7 bases remained unmatched. The CDR3 extends over 16 amino acids. The CDR3 DNA reads as TGTGCCAGCAGTTTGGCAGGGGGCCTAGCTAACTATGGCTACACCTTC. This encodes CASSLAGGLANYGYTF.

Note on this clone: The sample has other DNA sequences that encode this CDR3 too. The rearrangement links TRBV19 to TRBJ2-7; TRBD1 aligns across 8 bases. Germline CDR1 LNHDA, CDR2 SQIVND (reference sequence). The junction had 2 bases not matched to a gene; V was cut back by 0 bases and J by 1 base. The CDR3 totals 15 residues. CDR3 DNA: TGTGCCAGTAGTATAGACGGACAGGGATCCTACGAGCAGTACTTC. It is translated as CASSIDGQGSYEQYF.

V usage is TRBV28 and J usage is TRBJ2-5; no definite D call. Trimming removed 3 bases from V and 5 bases from J, with 7 bases in between. Germline CDR1 reads MDHEN; CDR2 reads SYDVKM. The CDR3 covers 12 residues. The CDR3 nucleotides are TGTGCCAGCAGTTTTGCTACCGAGACCCAGTACTTC. It specifies CASSFATETQYF.

This chain connects TRBV14 to TRBJ1-4, with D tentatively TRBD1 (6 bases). Per the germline V gene, CDR1 is SGHDN and CDR2 is FVKESK. The CDR3 extends over 13 amino acids. Trimming took off 2 bases at V and 10 bases at J, with 11 bases between the two ends. The CDR3 region has the DNA TGTGCCAGCAGCCAACTAGGGGGGTTAAAACTGTTTTTT. Translated, it gives CASSQLGGLKLFF.